A selection of T cell receptor beta chains follows, all from one sample in a study of cytomegalovirus exposure and HLA in healthy donors. Sequencing used immunoSEQ multiplex PCR; TCRdb keeps in-frame clones, though not all of them. The data contain 100,000 to 150,000 clones, around 71% of them singletons. The sequencing input was PBMCs. These receptors originate from a woman in her fifties or sixties in good health and CMV-seropositive. Both conserved end residues are part of each CDR3. Each record gives: J gene, clone size, D gene, V gene, CDR3 protein, CDR3 DNA. A D gene is named only where the DNA matches it firmly. The listing skips clone size in some rows; elsewhere it reads once, few, many or a size class.

j_call: TRBJ1-1; clone_size: -; d_call: -; v_call: TRBV5-4; cdr3_aa: CASRDSQGEAFF; cdr3_nt: TGTGCCAGCAGGGATTCTCAGGGCGAAGCTTTCTTT
j_call: TRBJ2-2; clone_size: -; d_call: TRBD1; v_call: TRBV7-3; cdr3_aa: CASSSGQAGELFF; cdr3_nt: TGTGCCAGCAGCTCTGGACAGGCAGGGGAGCTGTTTTTT
j_call: TRBJ2-1; clone_size: -; d_call: -; v_call: TRBV7-9; cdr3_aa: CASSYPDGYNEQFF; cdr3_nt: TGTGCCAGCAGCTACCCAGACGGGTACAATGAGCAGTTCTTC
j_call: TRBJ2-5; clone_size: -; d_call: TRBD2; v_call: TRBV9; cdr3_aa: CASSPKGLAGALQYF; cdr3_nt: TGTGCCAGCAGCCCGAAGGGACTAGCGGGGGCGCTGCAGTACTTC
j_call: TRBJ2-2; clone_size: few; d_call: -; v_call: TRBV2; cdr3_aa: CASSEPREHGTGELFF; cdr3_nt: TGTGCCAGCAGTGAACCCCGGGAACACGGCACCGGGGAGCTGTTTTTT
j_call: TRBJ1-1; clone_size: few; d_call: -; v_call: TRBV7-9; cdr3_aa: CASSLLGGNTEAFF; cdr3_nt: TGTGCCAGCAGCCTCCTGGGGGGGAACACTGAAGCTTTCTTT
j_call: TRBJ2-1; clone_size: -; d_call: TRBD2; v_call: TRBV4-1; cdr3_aa: CASSQVSRGGSVF; cdr3_nt: TGCGCCAGCAGCCAAGTCTCGCGGGGGGGCTCGGTCTTC
j_call: TRBJ1-6; clone_size: few; d_call: -; v_call: TRBV5-5; cdr3_aa: CASSLVRESPLHF; cdr3_nt: TGTGCCAGCAGCCTGGTCAGGGAATCACCCCTCCACTTT
j_call: TRBJ1-4; clone_size: few; d_call: -; v_call: TRBV18; cdr3_aa: CASSPRTVKGEKLFF; cdr3_nt: TGTGCCAGCTCACCCCGGACAGTGAAGGGTGAAAAACTGTTTTTT
j_call: TRBJ1-1; clone_size: once; d_call: -; v_call: TRBV19; cdr3_aa: CASSRGVAGNTEAFF; cdr3_nt: TGTGCCAGTAGTAGGGGGGTCGCGGGAAACACTGAAGCTTTCTTT
j_call: TRBJ2-1; clone_size: -; d_call: -; v_call: TRBV6-5; cdr3_aa: CASSSPPGVGQFF; cdr3_nt: TGTGCCAGCAGTTCGCCGCCGGGTGTAGGGCAGTTCTTC
j_call: TRBJ2-1; clone_size: -; d_call: TRBD1; v_call: TRBV11-3; cdr3_aa: CASSLGGTGFDEQFF; cdr3_nt: TGTGCCAGCAGCTTGGGGGGGACAGGGTTCGATGAGCAGTTCTTC
j_call: TRBJ2-3; clone_size: few; d_call: TRBD2; v_call: TRBV5-6; cdr3_aa: CASSFGLAGGTDTQYF; cdr3_nt: TGTGCCAGCAGCTTTGGACTAGCGGGGGGTACAGATACGCAGTATTTT